This section outlines one T cell receptor beta chain sequence together with its context. Its matching antigen is unknown. CDR1 is MNHEY and CDR2 is SVGAGI in the germline V gene. The CDR3 runs to 14 residues. Trimming took 10 bases from V and 2 from J; bases not matched to a gene: 8. These data originate in a study of T cell responses to AZD1222 COVID-19 vaccine. Study-level points and caveats: Only a handful of AZD1222 recipients, six or seven in all, had baseline seropositivity. Receipt of two AZD1222 doses was followed by a rise in Spike-specific TCR breadth and depth. Repertoire sampling occurred only after the peak T cell response.

The protocol was immunoSEQ multiplex PCR, while the TCRdb copy is restricted to in-frame clones and leaves out a portion. This repertoire shows approximately 210,000 clones, 80% to 95% found once; its top ten account for roughly 3.5%. The chain links TRBV6-5 to TRBJ2-3, with 8 bases fitting TRBD2. The origin of this receptor is an adult who received the AZD1222 COVID-19 vaccine. Sequences were derived from peripheral blood, sampled 28 days after the second AZD1222 dose. In nucleotides, the CDR3 is TGTGCCACTGAACTAGCGGCGATCACAGATACGCAGTATTTT. Residues: CATELAAITDTQYF.